Below, one T cell receptor beta chain is given with its context. The sample belongs to a study of blood T cell repertoires in COVID-19. Study at large: PBMCs, B-cell-depleted T cells, or T cells were the source of the cDNA or gDNA that made up the material.

The germline V gene encodes CDR1 SGHTA and CDR2 FQGNSA. After removal of 1 base from V and 4 bases from J, the junction contained 4 bases not matched to a gene. The CDR3 runs to 15 residues. The assay was immunoSEQ multiplex PCR, and TCRdb's table has in-frame clones only and misses some. This table holds roughly 230,000 clones, around 84% found once. The chain combines TRBV7-2 with TRBJ1-5; 7 bases match TRBD1. Sequences were obtained from PBMCs or T cells enriched from blood (not recorded which). The TCR comes from a woman in her 50s who had been exposed to COVID-19. The CDR3 DNA follows: TGTGCCAGCAGCTTAGAGACAGGGCAGAATCAGCCCCAGCATTTT. This codes for CASSLETGQNQPQHF. The variable domain in full, with the rest retrieved from reference TRBV7-2 and TRBJ1-5, is GAGVSQSPSNKVTEKGKDVELRCDPISGHTALYWYRQSLGQGLEFLIYFQGNSAPDKSGLPSDRFSAERTGGSVSTLTIQRTQQEDSAVYLCASSLETGQNQPQHFGDGTRLSIL.